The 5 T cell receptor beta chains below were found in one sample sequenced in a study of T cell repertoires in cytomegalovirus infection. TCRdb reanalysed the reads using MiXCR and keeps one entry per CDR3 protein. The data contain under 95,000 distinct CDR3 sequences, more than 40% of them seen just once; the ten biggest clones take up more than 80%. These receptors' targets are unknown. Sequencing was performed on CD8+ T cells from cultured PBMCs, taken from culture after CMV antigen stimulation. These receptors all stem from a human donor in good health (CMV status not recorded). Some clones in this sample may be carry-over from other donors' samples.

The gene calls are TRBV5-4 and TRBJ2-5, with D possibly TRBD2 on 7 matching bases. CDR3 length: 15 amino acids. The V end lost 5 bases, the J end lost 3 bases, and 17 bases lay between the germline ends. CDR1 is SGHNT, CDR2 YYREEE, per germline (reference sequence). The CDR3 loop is CASRPWGGGKETQYF. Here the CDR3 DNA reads TGTGCCAGCAGGCCCTGGGGAGGGGGGAAAGAGACCCAGTACTTC.

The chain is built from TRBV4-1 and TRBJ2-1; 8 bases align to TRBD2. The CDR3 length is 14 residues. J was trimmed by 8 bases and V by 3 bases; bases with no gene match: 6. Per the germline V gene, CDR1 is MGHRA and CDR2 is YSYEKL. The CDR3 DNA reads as TGCGCCAGCAGCCACGGTCGGGGGGGCGATGAGCAGTTCTTC. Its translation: CASSHGRGGDEQFF.

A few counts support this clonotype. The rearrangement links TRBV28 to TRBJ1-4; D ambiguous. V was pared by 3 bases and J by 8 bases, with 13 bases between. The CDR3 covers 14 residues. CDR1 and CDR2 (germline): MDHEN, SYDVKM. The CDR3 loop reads CASSFMHLAEKLFF. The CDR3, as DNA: TGTGCCAGCAGTTTTATGCACCTCGCGGAAAAACTGTTTTTT.

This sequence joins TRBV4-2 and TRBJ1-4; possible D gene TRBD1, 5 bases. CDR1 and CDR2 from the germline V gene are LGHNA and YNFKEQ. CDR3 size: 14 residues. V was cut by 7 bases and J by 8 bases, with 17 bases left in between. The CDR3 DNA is TGTGCCAGCACGTCAGGGACTCCCCCAGAAAAACTGTTTTTT. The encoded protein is CASTSGTPPEKLFF.

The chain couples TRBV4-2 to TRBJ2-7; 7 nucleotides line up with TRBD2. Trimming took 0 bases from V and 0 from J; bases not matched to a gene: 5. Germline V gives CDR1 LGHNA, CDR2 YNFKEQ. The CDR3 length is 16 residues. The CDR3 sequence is CASSQEGLSSSYEQYF. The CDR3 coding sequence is TGTGCCAGCAGCCAAGAGGGACTATCGAGCTCCTACGAGCAGTACTTC.